This T cell receptor (beta chain) was obtained from a study of blood T cell repertoires in COVID-19. The CDR3 is made up of 17 amino acids. V was clipped by 1 base and J by 6 bases; unmatched bases: 10. The germline gives CDR1 SGHRS, CDR2 YFSETQ. The authors' processing: Reference gene primer amplification yielded estimated nucleated cell counts. TCRdb keeps only in-frame clones here, not all; method: immunoSEQ multiplex PCR. V and J calls and clone size follow that table, whereas D and trimming were derived from the DNA. The sample includes roughly 250,000 clones, 81% seen only once; the top ten take roughly 2.9%.

The sequence came from a woman in her sixties with active or convalescent COVID-19. This chain connects TRBV5-1 to TRBJ2-3, with 11 bases identical to TRBD2. The sample was peripheral blood. This CDR3 reads CASSLRATSGAVDTQYF. The DNA of the CDR3 is TGCGCCAGCAGCTTGAGGGCGACTAGCGGGGCCGTGGATACGCAGTATTTT.